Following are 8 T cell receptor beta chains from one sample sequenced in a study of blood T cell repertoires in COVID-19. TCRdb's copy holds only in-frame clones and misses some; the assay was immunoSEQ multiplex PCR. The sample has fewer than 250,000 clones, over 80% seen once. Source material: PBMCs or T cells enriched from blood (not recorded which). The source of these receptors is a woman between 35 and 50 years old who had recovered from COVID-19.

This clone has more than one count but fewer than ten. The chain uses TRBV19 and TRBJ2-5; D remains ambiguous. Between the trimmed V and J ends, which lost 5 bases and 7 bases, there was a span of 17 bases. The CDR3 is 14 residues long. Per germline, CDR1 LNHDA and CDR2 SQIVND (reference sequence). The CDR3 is CASSSQSAQRTQYF. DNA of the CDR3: TGTGCCAGTAGTTCACAATCGGCGCAGCGGACCCAGTACTTC.

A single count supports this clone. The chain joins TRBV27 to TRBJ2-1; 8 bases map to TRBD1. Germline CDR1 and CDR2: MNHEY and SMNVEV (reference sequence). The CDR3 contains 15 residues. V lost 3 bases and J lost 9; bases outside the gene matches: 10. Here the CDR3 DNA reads TGTGCCAGCAGTTTTTACGCAGGGGGCTACCGTGAGCAGTTCTTC. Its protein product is CASSFYAGGYREQFF.

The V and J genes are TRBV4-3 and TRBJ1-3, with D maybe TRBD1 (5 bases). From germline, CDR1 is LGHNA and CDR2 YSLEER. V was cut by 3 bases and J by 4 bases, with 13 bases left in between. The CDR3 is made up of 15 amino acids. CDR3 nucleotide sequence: TGCGCCAGCAGCCACGGGGCGGGGACGGGAAACACCATATATTTT. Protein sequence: CASSHGAGTGNTIYF.

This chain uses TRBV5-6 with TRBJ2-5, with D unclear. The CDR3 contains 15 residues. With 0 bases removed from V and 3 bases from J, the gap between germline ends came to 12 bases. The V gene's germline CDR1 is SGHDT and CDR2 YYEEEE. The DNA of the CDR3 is TGTGCCAGCAGCTTGGCTCGGCAGGCTGAAGAGACCCAGTACTTC. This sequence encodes CASSLARQAEETQYF.

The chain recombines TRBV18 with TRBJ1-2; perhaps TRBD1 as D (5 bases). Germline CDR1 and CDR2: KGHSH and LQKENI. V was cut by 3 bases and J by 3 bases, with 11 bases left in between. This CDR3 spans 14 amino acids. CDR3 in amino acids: CASSPRGGDYGYTF. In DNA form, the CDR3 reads TGTGCCAGCTCACCTCGGGGGGGAGACTATGGCTACACCTTC.

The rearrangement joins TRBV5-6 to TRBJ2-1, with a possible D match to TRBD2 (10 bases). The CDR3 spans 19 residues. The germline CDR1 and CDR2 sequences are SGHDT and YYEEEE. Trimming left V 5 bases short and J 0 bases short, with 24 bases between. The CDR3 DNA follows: TGTGCCAGCAGGTGGACAGGGGCTAGCGGGAGAAGCTCCTACAATGAGCAGTTCTTC. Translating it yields CASRWTGASGRSSYNEQFF.

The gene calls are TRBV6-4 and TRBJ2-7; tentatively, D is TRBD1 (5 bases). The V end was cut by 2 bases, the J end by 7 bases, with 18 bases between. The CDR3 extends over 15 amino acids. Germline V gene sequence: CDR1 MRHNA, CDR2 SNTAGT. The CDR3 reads CASSDTWTPNREQYF. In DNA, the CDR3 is TGTGCCAGCAGTGACACCTGGACACCGAATAGGGAGCAGTACTTC.

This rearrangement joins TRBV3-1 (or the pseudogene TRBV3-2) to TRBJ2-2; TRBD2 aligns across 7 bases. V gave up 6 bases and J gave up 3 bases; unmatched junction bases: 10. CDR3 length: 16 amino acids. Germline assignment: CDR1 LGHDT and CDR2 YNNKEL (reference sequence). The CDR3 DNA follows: TGTGCCAGCAGGGGAGCCTTGGCGGGAGACACCGGGGAGCTGTTTTTT. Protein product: CASRGALAGDTGELFF.